Listed here are 19 T cell receptor beta chains from one sample, sequenced in a study of shared T cell receptors in the human thymus. The repertoire was sequenced with immunoSEQ multiplex PCR; TCRdb's copy has only in-frame clones and lacks some. The data hold hundreds of thousands of clones, with roughly 88% observed a single time. This same sample was also taken into another study, of human thymus T cells.

The sequencing input was thymocytes. The receptors originated from a boy in the first two years of life with a congenital heart defect.

This clone was recorded only once. V is TRBV11-3 and J is TRBJ2-7; TRBD2 aligns across 9 bases. V dropped 5 bases and J dropped 5; count of bases not matched to a gene: 4. This CDR3 is 13 amino acids long. In germline, CDR1 is SGHNT, CDR2 YENEEA. This CDR3 reads CASSPSGGNEQYF. In DNA form, the CDR3 reads TGTGCCAGCAGCCCGAGCGGGGGGAACGAGCAGTACTTC.

The chain is built from TRBV4-2 and TRBJ2-7, with 8 bases matching TRBD2. CDR1 and CDR2 (germline): LGHNA, YNFKEQ. The CDR3 extends over 16 amino acids. Losses at the gene ends were 0 bases for V and 2 bases for J; bases not matched to a gene: 6. The CDR3 region has the DNA TGTGCCAGCAGCCAAGATCTGGCGGGAGGAGCCTACGAGCAGTACTTC. Protein sequence: CASSQDLAGGAYEQYF.

This chain uses TRBV9 with TRBJ2-1; 8 bases match TRBD2. V dropped 1 base and J dropped 6; count of bases not matched to a gene: 6. The CDR3 contains 15 residues. CDR1 is SGDLS, CDR2 YYNGEE, per germline. The CDR3 is CASSVYSGSLNEQFF. The CDR3 DNA follows: TGTGCCAGCAGCGTATACAGCGGGAGTCTCAATGAGCAGTTCTTC.

This rearrangement joins TRBV23-1 to TRBJ2-7, with 8 bases matching TRBD1. TRBV23-1 belongs to the ORF category, with a function that is uncertain. V trimming: 2 bases; J trimming: 4 bases; junction bases outside the gene matches: 13. This CDR3 contains 17 residues. The DNA for the CDR3 is TGCGCCAGCAGTCAAAAAGGGTCCGGACAGGGCGGGTACGAGCAGTACTTC. It is translated as CASSQKGSGQGGYEQYF.

The V call is TRBV7-9, the J call TRBJ2-7, with TRBD2 matching over 11 bases. V was clipped by 5 bases and J by 6 bases; unmatched bases: 21. The germline gives CDR1 SEHNR, CDR2 FQNEAQ (reference sequence). This CDR3 contains 19 residues. DNA of the CDR3: TGTGCCAGCAGCCTCCATCTTAATTTTAGCGGGAGGGCCTCGGGCGAGCAGTACTTC. Translating it yields CASSLHLNFSGRASGEQYF.

The chain joins TRBV6-1 to TRBJ2-4; 8 positions agree with TRBD2. The J segment lost 0 bases and the V segment lost 2 bases, leaving 24 bases of the junction unmatched. The CDR3 covers 23 residues. Germline-derived CDR1 and CDR2 are MNHNS and SASEGT. The CDR3 sequence: CASSERVMRKAGGRIPAKNIQYF. The CDR3 DNA follows: TGTGCCAGCAGTGAAAGAGTGATGCGTAAGGCGGGAGGCCGGATCCCAGCCAAAAACATTCAGTACTTC.

J is TRBJ1-1 and V is TRBV11-3; D gene uncertain. The CDR3 extends over 12 amino acids. CDR1 SGHNT and CDR2 YENEEA come from the germline V gene. Trimming stripped 3 bases from V and 2 bases from J, with 4 bases between. CDR3 loop: CASSFKNTEAFF. The CDR3 coding sequence is TGTGCCAGCAGCTTCAAAAACACTGAAGCTTTCTTT.

This clone has a handful of counts. The rearrangement links TRBV30 to TRBJ1-4; TRBD1 is a possible D gene (6 bases). CDR1 is GTSNPN, CDR2 SVGIG, per germline (reference sequence). CDR3 length: 13 residues. The V end was cut by 5 bases, the J end by 7 bases, with 14 bases between. CDR3 in amino acids: CAWGVIGGEKLFF. DNA for the CDR3: TGTGCCTGGGGCGTCATAGGGGGTGAAAAACTGTTTTTT.

A word on this clone: It is likely a read error, because the conserved phenylalanine at the end of the CDR3 is missing. The DNA is left out, because the CDR3 cannot be placed on it with certainty; the CDR3 is given as TCRdb lists it. This chain connects TRBV7-2 to TRBJ2-3; the D segment call TRBD2 is taken from the table without a DNA check. CDR1 and CDR2 (germline): SGHTA, FQGNSA. Both ends counted, the CDR3 spans 11 residues. The CDR3 sequence: CASSQRDYYSL.

This chain connects TRBV6-1 to TRBJ1-1; the D is unclear. V lost 0 bases and J lost 4, with 18 bases in between. The CDR3 extends over 17 amino acids. Germline V gene lookup returns CDR1 MNHNS and CDR2 SASEGT. The CDR3 coding sequence is TGTGCCAGCAGTGAAGCGCGGTCGGCCCAGCGGGGCACTGAAGCTTTCTTT. Amino acids: CASSEARSAQRGTEAFF.

The J gene is TRBJ2-1, the V gene TRBV7-7, with D perhaps TRBD2 (6 bases). The V and J ends lost 2 bases and 8 bases respectively, with 16 bases between them. CDR3 length: 15 amino acids. Per germline, CDR1 SSHAT and CDR2 FNYEAQ (reference sequence). CDR3 in DNA: TGTGCCAGCAGCTTAAGTTGGAGGGGTGGCGATGAGCAGTTCTTC. It encodes CASSLSWRGGDEQFF.

The chain recombines TRBV7-9 with TRBJ2-7, with TRBD2 matching over 13 bases. The CDR3 is 16 amino acids. The germline gives CDR1 SEHNR, CDR2 FQNEAQ (reference sequence). Trimming at V came to 2 bases and at J to 3 bases, leaving 4 bases not matched to a gene. Written as DNA, the CDR3 is TGTGCCAGCAGCTTATCCGGGACTAGCGGGGACTACGAGCAGTACTTC. As protein: CASSLSGTSGDYEQYF.

This clone was observed a single time. J is TRBJ2-7 and V is TRBV7-9; 14 positions agree with TRBD2. Germline V CDR1 and CDR2: SEHNR, FQNEAQ (reference sequence). Trimming removed 5 bases from V and 3 bases from J; junction bases left unmatched: 3. The CDR3 length is 15 residues. The CDR3 here is CASSPGLAGDYEQYF. DNA for the CDR3: TGTGCCAGCAGCCCGGGACTAGCGGGAGACTACGAGCAGTACTTC.

This clone was detected once. This rearrangement joins TRBV29-1 to TRBJ2-7, with D possibly being TRBD2 (6 bases). Trimming shortened V by 4 bases and J by 2 bases, and 12 bases separated the two germline ends. Germline assignment: CDR1 SQVTM and CDR2 ANQGSEA. The CDR3 length is 13 residues. CDR3 loop: CSVGVAEAYEQYF. CDR3 DNA sequence: TGCAGCGTTGGCGTAGCGGAGGCCTACGAGCAGTACTTC.

V usage is TRBV7-9 and J usage is TRBJ1-2, with D possibly TRBD1 on 6 matching bases. This CDR3 is 14 amino acids long. Looked up from germline, CDR1 is SEHNR and CDR2 is FQNEAQ (reference sequence). Trimming removed 6 bases from V and 2 bases from J, with 13 bases in between. In DNA, the CDR3 is TGTGCCAGCAGTCCCCCAGGACAGAACTATGGCTACACCTTC. As protein: CASSPPGQNYGYTF.

V and J are TRBV6-6 and TRBJ2-1, with D perhaps TRBD2 (6 bases). CDR3 size: 15 residues. The V end lost 2 bases, the J end lost 7 bases, and 15 bases lay between the germline ends. Germline V gives CDR1 MNHNY, CDR2 SVGAGI (reference sequence). The CDR3 DNA sequence: TGTGCCAGCAGTTACGACGGCCGAGCGGGTAATGAGCAGTTCTTC. Translating gives CASSYDGRAGNEQFF.

The V and J genes are TRBV30 and TRBJ2-2; 7 bases match TRBD1. The CDR3 is made up of 17 amino acids. V shed 0 bases, J shed 5 bases, and the junction held 12 bases outside the gene matches. CDR1 and CDR2 (germline): GTSNPN, SVGIG (reference sequence). The CDR3 here is CAWSVYQDRARTGELFF. The CDR3 DNA follows: TGTGCCTGGAGTGTATATCAAGACAGGGCGAGAACCGGGGAGCTGTTTTTT.

The rearrangement uses TRBV27 and TRBJ2-1; 7 positions agree with TRBD2. Losses at the gene ends were 6 bases for V and 6 bases for J; bases not matched to a gene: 14. The CDR3 spans 16 residues. CDR1 is MNHEY, CDR2 SMNVEV, per germline (reference sequence). The CDR3 loop reads CASRPLGGGGLNEQFF. In nucleotides, the CDR3 is TGTGCCAGCAGGCCTTTGGGCGGGGGAGGTCTCAATGAGCAGTTCTTC.

This clone was seen only once. The CDR3 DNA reads as TGTGCCAGCAGCATAGACAGGGGTTTTCCCTACGAGCAGTACTTC. Amino acid sequence: CASSIDRGFPYEQYF. This chain joins TRBV7-2 and TRBJ2-7; 8 bases align to TRBD1. This CDR3 comprises 15 residues. Germline values: CDR1 SGHTA, CDR2 FQGNSA. The V gene end was trimmed by 5 bases and the J gene end by 2 bases; junction bases not matched to a gene: 8.